The 24 T cell receptor beta chains listed next were all sequenced from one sample in a study of CD8 T cells in ankylosing spondylitis. TCRdb reanalysed the 5' RACE reads using MiXCR and keeps one entry per CDR3 protein. The data contain 150,000 to 200,000 distinct CDR3 sequences, roughly 18% of them singletons. Sequences were obtained from blood, either unsorted or a sorted T cell fraction (not recorded which). The receptor set was obtained from a male donor with ankylosing spondylitis or in good health (not recorded which).

Note on this clonotype: Relative to the germline gene, one junction end is altered; a read error may explain this. This rearrangement joins TRBV3-1 to TRBJ2-7; the D gene is possibly TRBD2 (5 bases). This CDR3 has 15 residues. Germline values: CDR1 LGHDT, CDR2 YNNKEL (reference sequence). The CDR3 region has the DNA TGTGCCAGCGGCCAAGCCCCCGGGATCTCCTACGAGCAGTACTTC. It codes for CASGQAPGISYEQYF.

This clonotype was seen at least ten times. The rearrangement uses TRBV28 and TRBJ2-7; TRBD2 aligns across 9 bases. The germline CDR1 and CDR2 sequences are MDHEN and SYDVKM. This CDR3 contains 15 residues. With V trimmed by 8 bases and J by 0 bases, 8 bases remained unmatched. The CDR3 DNA reads as TGTGCCAGCGGGAAGACTAGCGGCTACTCCTACGAGCAGTACTTC. Its translation: CASGKTSGYSYEQYF.

The chain is built from TRBV28 and TRBJ2-5; 7 bases line up with TRBD1. CDR3 size: 16 residues. V trimming: 4 bases; J trimming: 4 bases; junction bases outside the gene matches: 12. Germline V lookup: CDR1 MDHEN, CDR2 SYDVKM. The CDR3 sequence: CASSSLRDSSLETQYF. The CDR3 nucleotides are TGTGCCAGCAGTTCCCTCCGGGACAGTAGTCTAGAGACCCAGTACTTC.

The gene calls are TRBV7-3 and TRBJ2-1, with D perhaps matching TRBD2 (6 bases). The CDR3 spans 15 residues. V was cut by 5 bases and J by 4 bases, with 15 bases left in between. Germline loops: CDR1 SGHTA, CDR2 FQGTGA. The CDR3 region has the DNA TGTGCCAGCAGCCCGGGGGACGTTAGATACAATGAGCAGTTCTTC. Encoded protein: CASSPGDVRYNEQFF.

The J gene is TRBJ2-3, the V gene TRBV19; 7 bases are a match to TRBD1. Germline V gives CDR1 LNHDA, CDR2 SQIVND (reference sequence). V trimming: 2 bases; J trimming: 5 bases; junction bases outside the gene matches: 7. The CDR3 extends over 15 amino acids. The chain's CDR3 is CASSIRSGGRDTQYF. CDR3 bases: TGTGCCAGTAGTATAAGGTCAGGGGGAAGAGATACGCAGTATTTT.

The V call is TRBV5-1, the J call TRBJ1-5, with 7 bases aligning to TRBD1. Trimming cost V 4 bases and J 4 bases; bases outside gene matches: 5. The CDR3 extends over 14 amino acids. CDR1 SGHRS and CDR2 YFSETQ come from the germline V gene. This CDR3 is CASSPGQPNQPQHF. CDR3 sequence (DNA): TGCGCCAGCAGCCCGGGACAGCCTAATCAGCCCCAGCATTTT. Looking up the rest from reference TRBV5-1 and TRBJ1-5 gives the full variable domain: KAGVTQTPRYLIKTRGQQVTLSCSPISGHRSVSWYQQTPGQGLQFLFEYFSETQRNKGNFPGRFSGRQFSNSRSEMNVSTLELGDSALYLCASSPGQPNQPQHFGDGTRLSIL.

This clonotype counts as medium-sized. The chain employs TRBV20-1 and TRBJ2-1; 8 nucleotides line up with TRBD2. J lost 0 bases, V lost 0 bases, and 4 bases had no gene match. The V gene's germline CDR1 is DFQATT and CDR2 SNEGSKA (reference sequence). The CDR3 is made up of 16 amino acids. CDR3 bases: TGCAGTGCTAGAGAGGCACTAGCGGTCTCCTACAATGAGCAGTTCTTC. It translates to CSAREALAVSYNEQFF.

This clonotype was detected only a few times. The CDR3 nucleotides are TGTGCCAGCAGTTTTAGCCGTGTGAGGGTTGGTGAGCAGTTCTTC. Protein: CASSFSRVRVGEQFF. The chain is built from TRBV27 and TRBJ2-1; a weak D match, TRBD2 (5 bases). Germline V lookup: CDR1 MNHEY, CDR2 SMNVEV (reference sequence). V was trimmed by 3 bases and J by 9 bases, leaving 18 bases between them. The CDR3 is made up of 15 amino acids.

The rearrangement uses TRBV18 and TRBJ2-7, with TRBD2 identical over 7 bases. V gave up 1 base and J gave up 0 bases; unmatched junction bases: 6. The V gene's germline CDR1 is KGHSH and CDR2 LQKENI. The CDR3 runs to 16 residues. The CDR3 protein is CASSPRASGNSYEQYF. CDR3 DNA sequence: TGTGCCAGCTCACCACGGGCGAGCGGGAACTCCTACGAGCAGTACTTC.

The chain is built from TRBV7-9 and TRBJ2-1, with 13 bases identical to TRBD2. Germline V lookup: CDR1 SEHNR, CDR2 FQNEAQ (reference sequence). V shed 5 bases, J shed 4 bases, and the junction held 8 bases outside the gene matches. The CDR3 has 17 amino acids. The CDR3 is CASSPETSGRSYNEQFF. Written as DNA, the CDR3 is TGTGCCAGCAGCCCTGAGACTAGCGGGAGGAGTTACAATGAGCAGTTCTTC.

This clonotype showed up many times. CDR3 in DNA: TGTGCCAGCAGGGGGGACAGCGACTATGGCTACACCTTC. It specifies CASRGDSDYGYTF. The chain recombines TRBV2 with TRBJ1-2, with 7 positions matching TRBD1. The CDR3 length is 13 residues. V lost 6 bases, J lost 3 bases, and 4 bases stayed unmatched. The germline V gene encodes CDR1 SNHLY and CDR2 FYNNEI.

This chain connects TRBV20-1 to TRBJ2-1, with TRBD2 identical over 7 bases. Germline V gene data show CDR1 as DFQATT and CDR2 as SNEGSKA (reference sequence). V lost 2 bases, J lost 7 bases, and 14 bases stayed unmatched. The length of the CDR3 is 16 residues. The CDR3 DNA reads as TGCAGTGCTAGAAAATTTAGGGAGGGCCTGTTGAATGAGCAGTTCTTC. Its protein product is CSARKFREGLLNEQFF.

This clonotype was observed once. The chain carries TRBV5-4 and TRBJ2-2, with D maybe TRBD2 (5 bases). The germline V and J ends were trimmed by 2 bases and 3 bases, with 14 bases remaining between them. The germline CDR1 and CDR2 sequences are SGHNT and YYREEE (reference sequence). The CDR3 sequence is 16 residues long. CDR3 bases: TGTGCCAGCAGCTTTAGTCTCGGGGTGGACACCGGGGAGCTGTTTTTT. Protein: CASSFSLGVDTGELFF.

This clonotype was counted ten times or more. The J gene is TRBJ2-2, the V gene TRBV5-5, with 10 bases aligning to TRBD2. The CDR3 is 15 residues long. From germline, CDR1 is SGHKS and CDR2 YYEKEE (reference sequence). Losses at the gene ends were 1 base for V and 7 bases for J; bases not matched to a gene: 4. The CDR3 region is CASSLLSSGSGELFF. CDR3 nucleotide sequence: TGTGCCAGCAGCTTGTTGTCTAGCGGGAGCGGGGAGCTGTTTTTT.

This clonotype came up many times. This chain connects TRBV28 to TRBJ2-4; D is ambiguous. Germline V gene sequence: CDR1 MDHEN, CDR2 SYDVKM. There are 16 residues in the CDR3. Trimming took off 4 bases at V and 3 bases at J, with 16 bases between the two ends. In DNA, the CDR3 is TGTGCCAGCAGTTCCGGCGGCGCCGACCTCAAAAACATTCAGTACTTC. Protein: CASSSGGADLKNIQYF.

This clonotype occurred many times. This sequence joins TRBV2 and TRBJ2-7; 7 bases are shared with TRBD2. CDR3 length: 14 amino acids. Germline V CDR1 and CDR2: SNHLY, FYNNEI. Losses at the gene ends were 3 bases for V and 4 bases for J; bases not matched to a gene: 6. CDR3 amino acids: CASSDQREAYEQYF. DNA for the CDR3: TGTGCCAGCAGTGACCAGCGGGAAGCTTACGAGCAGTACTTC.

The sample holds many counts of this clonotype. V is TRBV27 and J is TRBJ2-2; no reliable D call. The germline V gene has CDR1 MNHEY and CDR2 SMNVEV (reference sequence). Deletions cut 6 bases from V and 3 bases from J, with 5 bases between. This CDR3 has 12 amino acids. CDR3 sequence reads: CASREYTGELFF. As DNA, the CDR3 is TGTGCCAGCAGGGAATACACCGGGGAGCTGTTTTTT.

V usage is TRBV20-1 and J usage is TRBJ2-1, with 9 bases matching TRBD2. Germline CDR1 DFQATT, CDR2 SNEGSKA (reference sequence). The CDR3 runs 17 residues. V dropped 1 base and J dropped 4; count of bases not matched to a gene: 11. Here the CDR3 reads CSARVVASGKRYNEQFF. The CDR3 DNA is TGCAGTGCTAGAGTCGTGGCTAGCGGGAAACGGTACAATGAGCAGTTCTTC.

This clonotype was recorded at least ten times. The chain carries TRBV5-1 and TRBJ2-3; 14 positions agree with TRBD2. The CDR3 is 17 residues long. With V trimmed by 4 bases and J by 4 bases, 8 bases remained unmatched. The V gene's germline CDR1 is SGHRS and CDR2 YFSETQ. The CDR3, as DNA: TGCGCCAGCAGCCTGGGACTAGCGGGAGTTTTTGCAGATACGCAGTATTTT. As protein: CASSLGLAGVFADTQYF.

This chain connects TRBV20-1 to TRBJ2-1; 10 bases agree with TRBD2. Unmatched junction bases numbered 3, after V lost 6 bases and J lost 1 base. CDR3 length: 14 residues. Germline V lookup: CDR1 DFQATT, CDR2 SNEGSKA (reference sequence). CDR3 region: CSALAGGSYNEQFF. The CDR3 DNA sequence: TGCAGTGCATTAGCGGGAGGTTCCTACAATGAGCAGTTCTTC.

This clonotype was recorded many times. This chain links TRBV12-3 or TRBV12-4 with TRBJ2-1; D gene ambiguous. Trimming cost V 1 base and J 4 bases, with 14 bases left between them. This CDR3 has 16 amino acids. The CDR3 DNA sequence: TGTGCCAGCAGTTTAGGTTTGGCGTCCCGATACAATGAGCAGTTCTTC. Residues: CASSLGLASRYNEQFF.

The genes are TRBV6-1 and TRBJ2-1; perhaps TRBD2 as D (7 bases). This CDR3 is built from 17 residues. Trimming pared 5 bases from V and 7 bases from J, leaving 24 bases between. Germline V gene sequence: CDR1 MNHNS, CDR2 SASEGT. CDR3 region: CASSYALRGRASNEQFF. The CDR3 nucleotides are TGTGCCAGCAGTTACGCGCTTAGGGGGAGGGCCTCTAATGAGCAGTTCTTC.

This clonotype was picked up a small number of times. The chain uses TRBV29-1 and TRBJ2-7; D uncertain. With 4 bases removed from V and 3 bases from J, the gap between germline ends came to 10 bases. Germline V gives CDR1 SQVTM, CDR2 ANQGSEA. The CDR3 extends over 12 amino acids. As DNA, the CDR3 is TGCAGCGTTGGTTCTAGTCTCTACGAGCAGTACTTC. It codes for CSVGSSLYEQYF.

This clonotype was seen many times. This chain uses TRBV19 with TRBJ1-3; D not resolved. Germline V gene data show CDR1 as LNHDA and CDR2 as SQIVND (reference sequence). V was clipped by 6 bases and J by 0 bases, with 12 bases between them. The CDR3 spans 15 residues. The CDR3 sequence is CASRTDRISGNTIYF. The CDR3 DNA is TGTGCCAGTAGAACAGACCGGATCTCTGGAAACACCATATATTTT.